This T cell receptor beta chain is drawn from a study of Graves' ophthalmopathy and Graves' hyperthyroidism. About the research overall: Upon initial diagnosis and before any treatment, peripheral blood was collected. The study's findings and limits: Among thyroid clonotypes expanded above 0.001 frequency, most also appeared in blood.

RNA served as the template for amplifying TCR beta CDR3 regions. The workflow started with a first-round RT-PCR run with HTBI primers and then moved on to a second-round multiplex PCR. MiXCR was run by TCRdb on the multiplex PCR reads, yielding one entry per CDR3 protein. The repertoire holds 200,000 to 300,000 distinct CDR3 sequences, with around 42% as singletons. Comment on this clonotype: What it recognizes is unknown.

Trimming pared 8 bases from V and 6 bases from J, leaving 10 bases between. The V gene's germline CDR1 is LNHDA and CDR2 SQIVND (reference sequence). CDR3 length equals 12 residues. Diagnosis was based on clinical symptoms, serum thyroxine, TRAb, thyroid ultrasound and orbital computed tomography. PBMCs were isolated from an approximately 10 ml sample of fresh peripheral blood. This receptor was identified in an adult man with Graves' ophthalmopathy. The sequenced sample was peripheral blood. This chain uses TRBV19 with TRBJ2-2; the D is unclear. The CDR3: CASSGLPGELFF. For the CDR3, the DNA is TGTGCCAGTTCGGGCCTCCCCGGGGAGCTGTTTTTT.